A selection of T cell receptor beta chains follows, all from one sample in a study of CD8 T cells in Susac syndrome. TCRdb redid the calling of the immunoSEQ multiplex PCR reads with MiXCR, one entry per CDR3 protein. This sample has around 160,000 distinct CDR3 sequences, with just over 90% found just once. Input material: CD4+ T cells from PBMCs. The receptors come from a human donor in good health. Both conserved end residues are part of each CDR3. The D gene is left open where the match is weak. The size field is filled for only some rows; it gives once, few, many or a size class.

-	TRBV19	TRBJ2-1	-	TGTGCCAGTAGTACCCCGGGCAGGGACCGTTACAATGAGCAGTTCTTC	CASSTPGRDRYNEQFF
-	TRBV7-9	TRBJ2-5	-	TGTGCCAGCAGCTCGGGCGGGATTCAAGAGACCCAGTACTTC	CASSSGGIQETQYF
TRBD2	TRBV3-1	TRBJ2-1	-	TGTGCCAGCAGCCAAAGAAGGACTAGCGGGGGGGGAAATGAGCAGTTCTTC	CASSQRRTSGGGNEQFF
-	TRBV29-1	TRBJ1-2	-	TGCAGCGTTTGGGGGGGGGAGAAGTCCTCCTTAATGAACTATGGCTACACCTTC	CSVWGGEKSSLMNYGYTF
-	TRBV20-1	TRBJ1-2	-	TGCAGTGCTGTACAGGGTGCCCTTGGCTACACCTTC	CSAVQGALGYTF
-	TRBV30	TRBJ2-3	once	TGTGCCTGGACCCCTACAAGTTACTTCACAGATACGCAGTATTTT	CAWTPTSYFTDTQYF
TRBD1	TRBV29-1	TRBJ2-5	-	TGCAGCGTTGAAAAGACAGGGTTTGAGACCCAGTACTTC	CSVEKTGFETQYF
-	TRBV3-1	TRBJ1-3	once	TGTGCCAGCAGCCTGGGGGGCTTCTCTGGAAACACCATATATTTT	CASSLGGFSGNTIYF
TRBD2	TRBV7-9	TRBJ2-7	-	TGTGCCAGCAGAGCTAGCGGGGGGAACTACGAGCAGTACTTC	CASRASGGNYEQYF
-	TRBV6-5	TRBJ2-7	-	TGTGCCAGCAGTTCGCAGGGTATCTCCTACGAGCAGTACTTC	CASSSQGISYEQYF
-	TRBV29-1	TRBJ2-1	-	TGCAGCGTTGACAGGTCTGACCTCTACAATGAGCAGTTCTTC	CSVDRSDLYNEQFF
-	TRBV10-3	TRBJ1-2	-	TGTGCCATCAGGGACAGTCTCAACTATGGCTACACCTTC	CAIRDSLNYGYTF
-	TRBV20-1	TRBJ2-5	-	TGCAGTGCTACCGACAGGACACAAGAGACCCAGTACTTC	CSATDRTQETQYF
TRBD1	TRBV7-2	TRBJ1-1	-	TGTGCCAGCAGCCCGTTGGACAGGGCGGGCACTGAAGCTTTCTTT	CASSPLDRAGTEAFF
-	TRBV7-9	TRBJ1-1	-	TGTGCCAGCAGCTTAGGACAAGCTTTCTTT	CASSLGQAFF
-	TRBV4-2	TRBJ1-2	-	TGTGCCAGCAGCCAGGGAGGCGGACAGCCTCTCTATGGCTACACCTTC	CASSQGGGQPLYGYTF
TRBD2	TRBV5-1	TRBJ2-5	-	TGCGCCAGCAGCTTGGGAGTACTAGCGGGGAGCTCCTTCCAAGAGACCCAGTACTTC	CASSLGVLAGSSFQETQYF
TRBD2	TRBV5-1	TRBJ2-5	-	TGCGCCAGCAAGGAGGAGCGGGGAGGAGAGACCCAGTACTTC	CASKEERGGETQYF
-	TRBV14	TRBJ1-4	-	TGTGCCAGCAGCACAATGGCCGGGACGTCCAACGAAAAACTGTTTTTT	CASSTMAGTSNEKLFF
-	TRBV13	TRBJ2-4	-	TGTGCCAGCAGCTTAGGCCGCCCTGAGAACATTCAGTACTTC	CASSLGRPENIQYF
TRBD1	TRBV6-1	TRBJ1-2	-	TGTGCCAGCAGGACCGGGACAGGCACCGAAGACTATGGCTACACCTTC	CASRTGTGTEDYGYTF
TRBD1	TRBV20-1	TRBJ1-2	once	TGCAGTGCGCAGACAGGGGGCTATGGCTACACCTTC	CSAQTGGYGYTF
-	TRBV6-5	TRBJ1-2	-	TGTGCCAGCAGTTACTCTGACACCCGGGCGGGGTATGGCTACACCTTC	CASSYSDTRAGYGYTF
-	TRBV6-2/TRBV6-3	TRBJ1-1	-	TGTGCCAGCAGCGGACAGTTGAACACTGAAGCTTTCTTT	CASSGQLNTEAFF
-	TRBV7-2	TRBJ1-6	-	TGTGCCAGCATCCCGCGGGGGGCAAGGAATTCACCCCTCCACTTT	CASIPRGARNSPLHF
TRBD1	TRBV5-6	TRBJ1-2	-	TGTGCCAGCAGCCCCTGGGACAGGAACTATGGCTACACCTTC	CASSPWDRNYGYTF